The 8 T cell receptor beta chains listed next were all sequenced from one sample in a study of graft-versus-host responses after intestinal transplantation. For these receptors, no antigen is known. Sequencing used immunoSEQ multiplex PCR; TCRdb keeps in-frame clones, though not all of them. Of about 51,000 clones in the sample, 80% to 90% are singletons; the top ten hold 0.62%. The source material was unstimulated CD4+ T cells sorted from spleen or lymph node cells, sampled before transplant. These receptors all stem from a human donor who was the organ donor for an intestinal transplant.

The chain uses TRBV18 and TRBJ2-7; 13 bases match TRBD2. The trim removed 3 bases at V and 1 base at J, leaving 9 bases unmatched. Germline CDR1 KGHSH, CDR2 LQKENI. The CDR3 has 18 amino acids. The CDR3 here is CASSPWTSGSKTSYEQYF. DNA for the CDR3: TGTGCCAGCTCACCTTGGACTAGCGGGAGTAAGACTTCCTACGAGCAGTACTTC.

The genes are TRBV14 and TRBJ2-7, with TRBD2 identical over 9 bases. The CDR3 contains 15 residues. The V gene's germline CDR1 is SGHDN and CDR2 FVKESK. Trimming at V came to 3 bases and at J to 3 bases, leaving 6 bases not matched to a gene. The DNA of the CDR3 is TGTGCCAGCAGCCAGATCCTAGCGGGAATCTACGAGCAGTACTTC. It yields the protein CASSQILAGIYEQYF. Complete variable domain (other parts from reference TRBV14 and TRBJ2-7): EAGVTQFPSHSVIEKGQTVTLRCDPISGHDNLYWYRRVMGKEIKFLLHFVKESKQDESGMPNNRFLAERTGGTYSTLKVQPAELEDSGVYFCASSQILAGIYEQYFGPGTRLTVT.

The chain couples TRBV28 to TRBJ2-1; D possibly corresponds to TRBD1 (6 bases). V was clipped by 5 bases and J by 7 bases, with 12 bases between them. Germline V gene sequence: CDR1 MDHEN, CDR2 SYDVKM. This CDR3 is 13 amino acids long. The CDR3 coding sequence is TGTGCCAGCAGTGGTACAGGGCGGAATGAGCAGTTCTTC. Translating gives CASSGTGRNEQFF.

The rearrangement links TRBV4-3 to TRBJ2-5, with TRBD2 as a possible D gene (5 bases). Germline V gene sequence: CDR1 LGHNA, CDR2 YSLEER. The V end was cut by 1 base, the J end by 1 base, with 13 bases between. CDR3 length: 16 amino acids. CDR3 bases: TGCGCCAGCAGCCAAGCCTCTGGGAGCCCCCAAGAGACCCAGTACTTC. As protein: CASSQASGSPQETQYF.

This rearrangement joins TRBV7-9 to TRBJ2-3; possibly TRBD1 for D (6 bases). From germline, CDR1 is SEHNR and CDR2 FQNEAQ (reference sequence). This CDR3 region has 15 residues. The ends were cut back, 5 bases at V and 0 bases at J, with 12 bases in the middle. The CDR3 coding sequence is TGTGCCAGCAGCCGCGGACAGACTAGCACAGATACGCAGTATTTT. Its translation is CASSRGQTSTDTQYF.

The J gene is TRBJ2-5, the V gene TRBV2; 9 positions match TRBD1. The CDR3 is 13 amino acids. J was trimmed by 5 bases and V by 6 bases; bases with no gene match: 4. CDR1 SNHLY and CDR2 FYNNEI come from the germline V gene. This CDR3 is CASRGTGRETQYF. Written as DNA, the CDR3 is TGTGCCAGCAGGGGGACAGGGAGGGAGACCCAGTACTTC.

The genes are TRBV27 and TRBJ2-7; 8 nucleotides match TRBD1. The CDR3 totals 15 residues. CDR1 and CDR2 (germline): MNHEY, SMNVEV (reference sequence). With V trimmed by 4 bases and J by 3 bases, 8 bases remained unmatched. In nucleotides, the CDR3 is TGTGCCAGCAGTTCTCCGAGGACAGGGCGCTACGAGCAGTACTTC. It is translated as CASSSPRTGRYEQYF.

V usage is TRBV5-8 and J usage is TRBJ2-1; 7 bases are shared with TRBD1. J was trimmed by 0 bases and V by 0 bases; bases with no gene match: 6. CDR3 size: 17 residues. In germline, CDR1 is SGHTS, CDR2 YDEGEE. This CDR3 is CASSLELTGSSYNEQFF. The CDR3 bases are TGTGCCAGCAGCTTGGAACTGACAGGGAGCTCCTACAATGAGCAGTTCTTC.